This entry describes one T cell receptor (beta chain). Per the study methods: Estimates of nucleated cell counts were drawn from the amplification of reference gene primers. The protocol was immunoSEQ multiplex PCR, while the TCRdb copy is restricted to in-frame clones and leaves out a portion. The DNA was the basis for D and trimming; V, J and clone size are from that table. This repertoire shows around 160,000 clones, around 85% found once; its top ten account for around 8.2%. The sample is drawn from a study of blood T cell repertoires in COVID-19. Study-level background: There were acute and convalescent COVID-19 samples, and they came from the United States, Italy and Spain. T cells, B-cell-depleted T cells, or PBMCs supplied cDNA or gDNA.

The CDR3 loop spans 16 amino acids. Germline-derived CDR1 and CDR2 are LGHDT and YNNKEL (reference sequence). Trimming removed 7 bases from V and 3 bases from J; junction bases left unmatched: 10. This chain links TRBV3-1 (or the pseudogene TRBV3-2) with TRBJ2-3; the match to TRBD2 covers 10 bases. Sequenced material: peripheral blood. The clonotype originates from a man in his sixties with acute or convalescent COVID-19. CDR3: CASKQGVSGRTDTQYF. The CDR3 bases are TGTGCCAGCAAACAAGGGGTTAGCGGGAGGACAGATACGCAGTATTTT.